These T cell receptor beta chains were read from a single sample in a study of blood T cell repertoires in COVID-19. Sequencing was performed with immunoSEQ multiplex PCR; in TCRdb, only in-frame clones are kept and a portion is missing. The sample carries more than 250,000 clones, 65% to 90% recorded once. The material sequenced was peripheral blood. These receptors originate from a man in his fifties with active or convalescent COVID-19. The conserved cysteine and the conserved F or W are not part of the CDR3 here.

>TRBV15|TRBJ1-4
ATSRGGIGEKLF
>TRBV14|TRBJ2-2
ASSQGPLPGELF
>TRBV5-1|TRBJ1-4
ASSTRQGETNEKLF
>TRBV18|TRBJ2-7
ASSPSVYEQY
>TRBV10-1|TRBJ2-2
ASSLSRELAGELF
>TRBV27|TRBJ2-1
ASHRVEHNEQF
>TRBV9|TRBJ1-1
ASSVLGTPGVNTEAF
>TRBV6-2/TRBV6-3|TRBJ1-1
ASSFGTEAF
>TRBV5-1|TRBJ1-2
ASSSYRGGGDGYT
>TRBV29-1|TRBJ1-2
SVVLKHGYT
>TRBV19|TRBJ2-5
ASSIGGSGLLKETQY
>TRBV20-1|TRBJ2-7
SASPLPGLAGTYEQY
>TRBV18|TRBJ1-1
ASSPLGARDTEAF
>TRBV5-8|TRBJ1-6
ASSQGEHRRNSPLH
>TRBV3-1/TRBV3-2|TRBJ2-7
ASSQGAGGNQQY
>TRBV6-2/TRBV6-3|TRBJ1-2
ASSYRGQGYGYT
>TRBV2|TRBJ2-1
ASSVLAVYNEQF
>TRBV6-6|TRBJ2-2
ASSYYGSGTGELF
>TRBV6-5|TRBJ2-1
ATTWSQSSYNEQF
>TRBV5-1|TRBJ2-2
ASRPDRGNTGELF
>TRBV9|TRBJ2-1
ASSVEAGGYNEQF
>TRBV5-1|TRBJ2-3
ASSSSQGEIPDTQY
>TRBV5-1|TRBJ1-2
ASSLFGTDPNYGYT
>TRBV27|TRBJ1-6
ASSLTGPNSPLH
>TRBV18|TRBJ1-4
ASSPGAGEKLF
>TRBV5-1|TRBJ1-4
ASRRDTSNEKLF
>TRBV20-1|TRBJ1-6
SASSTVESPLH
>TRBV7-2|TRBJ2-1
ASSPRDFAYNEQF
>TRBV9|TRBJ2-2
ASSAPGQGVGGELF
>TRBV28|TRBJ1-1
ASSFRVMNTEAF
>TRBV19|TRBJ1-2
ASSGAGGYT
>TRBV7-2|TRBJ2-1
ASSLLAGRPYNEQF
>TRBV4-1|TRBJ1-2
ASSQAPGTPYGYT
>TRBV30|TRBJ1-2
AWSAGDGYT
>TRBV2|TRBJ1-1
ASSDGGPVNTEAF
>TRBV28|TRBJ1-4
ASTSGTRGEKLF
>TRBV6-5|TRBJ2-1
ASSYKRPSYNEQF
>TRBV28|TRBJ1-4
ASSLRPQEKLF
>TRBV5-1|TRBJ1-4
ASSLQGANEKLF
>TRBV5-1|TRBJ2-4
ASSLQGGKNIQY
>TRBV29-1|TRBJ1-5
SVERGPGQPQH
>TRBV3-1/TRBV3-2|TRBJ2-1
ASSQDSTGNEQF
>TRBV12-3/TRBV12-4|TRBJ1-2
ASRGGDYYGYT
>TRBV28|TRBJ2-5
ASSSQREGDETQY
>TRBV29-1|TRBJ1-5
SVGTGGAGQPQH
>TRBV6-6|TRBJ2-5
ASSPGTSGIRRETQY
>TRBV6-6|TRBJ2-7
ASSLRGYEQY
>TRBV14|TRBJ2-1
ASSRTSRNEQF
>TRBV28|TRBJ1-5
ASSLSLGARIFQPQH
>TRBV10-3|TRBJ1-2
ASRSGTGYGYT
>TRBV7-8|TRBJ1-5
ASSATRQPQH
>TRBV28|TRBJ1-4
ASRLDRVSEKLF
>TRBV7-3|TRBJ1-1
ASSSGTVTEAF
>TRBV15|TRBJ2-4
ATSRDQMVDIQY
>TRBV7-9|TRBJ2-2
ASSWGSSYTGELF
>TRBV10-2|TRBJ2-1
ASRDDQRASYNEQF
>TRBV28|TRBJ1-1
ASSSRGSTEAF